This TCR beta chain was observed in a study of blood T cells in healthy people across ages. Overall study results and limits: A strong correlation between TCR beta diversity and naive T cell percentage was seen.

As regards this clonotype: Its antigen remains unknown.

A second PCR, run for about 7 to 11 cycles, used a sample-barcoded 5' primer plus a J-beta primer mix. One entry per CDR3 protein results from TCRdb running MiXCR on the 5' RACE reads. The data show approximately 730,000 distinct CDR3 sequences, with about 40% seen just once and 20% to 25% held by the top ten. This CDR3 comprises 10 residues. Looked up from germline, CDR1 is DFQATT and CDR2 is SNEGSKA (reference sequence). V is TRBV20-1 and J is TRBJ2-5, with D possibly being TRBD1 or TRBD2 (6 bases each). The sample taken for sequencing was blood. The TCR sequence derives from a woman aged 60-75 years in good health. The CDR3 protein is CSQGGETQYF. The CDR3 bases are TGCTCCCAAGGGGGGGAGACCCAGTACTTC.